This entry lists 9 T cell receptor beta chains sequenced from one sample in a study of early T cells in non-severe SARS-CoV-2 infection (TCRdb year 2021). Library preparation was by 5' RACE. Sequenced using a NextSeq 500. TCRdb ran its own pipeline on the public reads, namely fastp trimming at Q25 and MiXCR clone calling, and kept in-frame beta chains. For every CDR3 protein sequence, its rows merge into one entry that carries the most common genes and DNA. The table for this sample lists tens of thousands of distinct CDR3 sequences; approximately 11% of them were counted only once. Clones ranked in the top ten supply less than 3% of the sample. Sequenced here: whole blood, sampled at baseline. These TCRs come from an adult who was a healthcare worker with PCR-confirmed SARS-CoV-2 infection or an uninfected control (not recorded which).

V is TRBV2 and J is TRBJ1-5, with no clear D. CDR1 is SNHLY and CDR2 is FYNNEI in the germline V gene. V was pared by 6 bases and J by 2 bases, with 8 bases between. This CDR3 has 13 residues. The CDR3 bases are TGTGCCAGCAGCGTTAGTCGCAATCAGCCCCAGCATTTT. It is translated as CASSVSRNQPQHF. Drawing the rest from reference TRBV2 and TRBJ1-5, the complete variable domain is EPEVTQTPSHQVTQMGQEVILRCVPISNHLYFYWYRQILGQKVEFLVSFYNNEISEKSEIFDDQFSVERPDGSNFTLKIRSTKLEDSAMYFCASSVSRNQPQHFGDGTRLSIL.

V and J are TRBV20-1 and TRBJ1-6, with 8 bases matching TRBD1. Unmatched junction bases numbered 0, after V lost 4 bases and J lost 1 base. Germline-derived CDR1 and CDR2 are DFQATT and SNEGSKA (reference sequence). The CDR3 has 14 amino acids. CDR3 in amino acids: CSANRGSYNSPLHF. The CDR3 DNA sequence: TGCAGTGCTAACAGGGGGTCCTATAATTCACCCCTCCACTTT.

This clonotype was observed a few times. This sequence joins TRBV7-8 and TRBJ2-3; D uncertain. Per the germline V gene, CDR1 is SGHVS and CDR2 is FQNEAQ. The CDR3 covers 17 residues. V lost 1 base, J lost 2 bases, and 16 bases lay in between. CDR3 in amino acids: CASSLGGMGAYTDTQYF. CDR3 bases: TGTGCCAGCAGCTTAGGAGGAATGGGCGCCTACACAGATACGCAGTATTTT.

The CDR3 loop is CASGLVPRANYGYTF. In DNA form, the CDR3 reads TGTGCTAGTGGTTTGGTACCGAGGGCCAACTATGGCTACACCTTC. The chain is built from TRBV12-5 and TRBJ1-2, with D uncertain. Germline CDR1 is LGHNT and CDR2 is FRNRAP. V was cut by 0 bases and J by 2 bases, with 10 bases left in between. CDR3 size: 15 residues. The whole variable domain, remainder taken from reference TRBV12-5 and TRBJ1-2, is DARVTQTPRHKVTEMGQEVTMRCQPILGHNTVFWYRQTMMQGLELLAYFRNRAPLDDSGMPKDRFSAEMPDATLATLKIQPSEPRDSAVYFCASGLVPRANYGYTFGSGTRLTVV.

The chain joins TRBV7-9 to TRBJ2-1, with D uncertain. CDR3 size: 14 residues. Per the germline V gene, CDR1 is SEHNR and CDR2 is FQNEAQ (reference sequence). V lost 1 base, J lost 3 bases, and 7 bases lay in between. The CDR3 sequence: CASSLVADYNEQFF. Written as DNA, the CDR3 is TGTGCCAGCAGCTTAGTCGCAGACTACAATGAGCAGTTCTTC.

In this sample, this clonotype turned up a few times. The CDR3 loop is CASSEMPEAFF. The DNA of the CDR3 is TGTGCCAGCAGTGAAATGCCTGAAGCTTTCTTT. V gene TRBV6-1 combines with J gene TRBJ1-1; D not certain. With 2 bases removed from V and 6 bases from J, the gap between germline ends came to 4 bases. The CDR3 is made up of 11 amino acids. From germline, CDR1 is MNHNS and CDR2 SASEGT.

The rearrangement links TRBV19 to TRBJ1-2; TRBD1 matches 11 bases. The CDR3 has 12 residues. Per the germline V gene, CDR1 is LNHDA and CDR2 is SQIVND (reference sequence). The V segment lost 10 bases and the J segment 8 bases; nucleotides outside the gene matches: 6. The CDR3 region is CATWTGGWGYTF. CDR3 DNA: TGTGCCACCTGGACAGGGGGCTGGGGCTACACCTTC.

The CDR3 spells CASSYSTYNNEQFF. In DNA, the CDR3 is TGTGCCAGCAGTTACTCGACATATAACAATGAGCAGTTCTTC. The chain carries TRBV6-2 or TRBV6-3 and TRBJ2-1, with D unclear. The CDR3 has 14 amino acids. From germline, CDR1 is MNHEY and CDR2 SVGEGT. Between the trimmed V and J ends, which lost 0 bases and 5 bases, there was a span of 8 bases.

J is TRBJ2-1 and V is TRBV20-1, with 13 bases aligning to TRBD2. Germline assignment: CDR1 DFQATT and CDR2 SNEGSKA (reference sequence). The CDR3 consists of 14 residues. V dropped 3 bases and J dropped 5; count of bases not matched to a gene: 1. CDR3 residues: CSASGLAGDNEQFF. In nucleotides, the CDR3 is TGCAGTGCTAGTGGACTAGCGGGGGACAATGAGCAGTTCTTC.